This passage covers 20 T cell receptor beta chains from one sample sequenced in a study of blood T cell repertoires in COVID-19. Produced via immunoSEQ multiplex PCR; TCRdb's table is partial and in-frame only. The sample has about 280,000 clones; roughly nine tenths are singletons. The specimen was PBMCs or T cells enriched from blood (not recorded which). The source is a woman in her thirties or forties who had recovered from COVID-19.

This chain joins TRBV11-2 and TRBJ2-5, with TRBD2 matching over 14 bases. The V gene's germline CDR1 is SGHAT and CDR2 FQNNGV. The CDR3 totals 16 residues. The ends lost 5 bases at V and 4 bases at J; junction bases unmatched: 6. The CDR3 nucleotides are TGTGCCAGCAGCCCGAGACTAGCGGGAGGGGTAGAGACCCAGTACTTC. The encoded protein is CASSPRLAGGVETQYF.

J is TRBJ1-3 and V is TRBV27; no definite D call. The germline gives CDR1 MNHEY, CDR2 SMNVEV (reference sequence). There are 16 residues in the CDR3. The V and J ends lost 5 bases and 0 bases respectively, with 14 bases between them. The CDR3 DNA reads TGTGCCAGCAGTCGGACGGGAGAGCTCTCTGGAAACACCATATATTTT. Encoded protein: CASSRTGELSGNTIYF.

This chain connects TRBV18 to TRBJ1-5, with D perhaps matching TRBD1 (5 bases). Germline assignment: CDR1 KGHSH and CDR2 LQKENI. The CDR3 is 17 amino acids. Trimming removed 3 bases at V and 2 bases at J, with 17 bases between. The DNA for the CDR3 is TGTGCCAGCTCACCGGATTCGGGGGTTAGAGGCAATCAGCCCCAGCATTTT. It translates to CASSPDSGVRGNQPQHF.

CDR3 loop: CASSLTRYEQYF. The CDR3 DNA is TGTGCCAGCAGTCTGACTAGATACGAGCAGTACTTC. The chain has TRBV28 and TRBJ2-7, with D possibly matching TRBD2 (6 bases). Germline CDR1 MDHEN, CDR2 SYDVKM. Trimming shortened V by 5 bases and J by 4 bases, and 9 bases separated the two germline ends. This CDR3 comprises 12 residues.

The chain recombines TRBV28 with TRBJ2-7; D call uncertain. The CDR3 length is 15 residues. Germline CDR1 and CDR2: MDHEN and SYDVKM. V shed 2 bases and J shed 2 bases, with 13 bases lying between them. CDR3 region: CASSLGMRNAYEQYF. DNA for the CDR3: TGTGCCAGCAGTTTAGGTATGAGGAATGCCTACGAGCAGTACTTC.

The chain carries TRBV12-3 or TRBV12-4 and TRBJ2-3, with a possible D match to TRBD2 (5 bases). The CDR3 is made up of 13 amino acids. The V and J ends lost 7 bases and 6 bases respectively, with 14 bases between them. CDR3 amino acids: CASTLSEEDTQYF. CDR3 nucleotides: TGTGCCAGCACCCTATCGGAGGAGGATACGCAGTATTTT.

The V and J genes are TRBV5-4 and TRBJ2-3, with 8 bases fitting TRBD2. The length of the CDR3 is 16 residues. Losses at the gene ends were 0 bases for V and 2 bases for J; bases not matched to a gene: 5. CDR1 and CDR2 from the germline V gene are SGHNT and YYREEE (reference sequence). CDR3 in amino acids: CASSLVLAGTTDTQYF. The CDR3, as DNA: TGTGCCAGCAGCTTGGTATTAGCGGGAACCACAGATACGCAGTATTTT.

The rearrangement joins TRBV27 to TRBJ2-7; TRBD1 matches 11 bases. The CDR3 extends over 15 amino acids. Losses at the gene ends were 0 bases for V and 10 bases for J; bases not matched to a gene: 8. Looked up from germline, CDR1 is MNHEY and CDR2 is SMNVEV (reference sequence). The CDR3 DNA follows: TGTGCCAGCAGTTTATCAGGGACAGGGGGACTACCCCAGTACTTC. Residues: CASSLSGTGGLPQYF.

The rearrangement links TRBV5-6 to TRBJ2-3; TRBD2 matches 8 bases. Germline V gene lookup returns CDR1 SGHDT and CDR2 YYEEEE. The CDR3 length is 12 residues. The V segment lost 4 bases and the J segment 8 bases; nucleotides outside the gene matches: 3. CDR3 nucleotides: TGTGCCAGCAGCACCCGGGAGGGTACGCAGTATTTT. Translated, it gives CASSTREGTQYF.

The chain employs TRBV18 and TRBJ1-1; the match to TRBD1 covers 7 bases. CDR3 length: 13 amino acids. Germline V gives CDR1 KGHSH, CDR2 LQKENI. After removal of 6 bases from V and 6 bases from J, the junction contained 7 bases not matched to a gene. This CDR3 reads CASSTGRGSEAFF. As DNA, the CDR3 is TGTGCCAGCTCGACAGGGCGGGGCTCTGAAGCTTTCTTT.

This sequence joins TRBV3-1 (or the pseudogene TRBV3-2) and TRBJ2-1; 15 bases are a match to TRBD2. The length of the CDR3 is 18 residues. The germline CDR1 and CDR2 sequences are LGHDT and YNNKEL (reference sequence). Trimming at V came to 0 bases and at J to 5 bases, leaving 5 bases not matched to a gene. The CDR3 here is CASSQEGGLAGGDNEQFF. The CDR3 DNA reads TGTGCCAGCAGCCAAGAGGGGGGACTAGCGGGAGGAGACAATGAGCAGTTCTTC.

V gene TRBV7-2 combines with J gene TRBJ2-7; 9 positions match TRBD1. Germline V gives CDR1 SGHTA, CDR2 FQGNSA. Germline trimming cut 5 bases from V and 2 bases from J; bases unmatched to any gene: 4. The CDR3 consists of 14 residues. The CDR3 region has the DNA TGTGCCAGCAGCAACCGGGACAGGGCCTACGAGCAGTACTTC. Translating it yields CASSNRDRAYEQYF.

The CDR3 DNA reads TGCAGTGCTAGTTCAGGAGGGGCCACTTTAAGGGGCTACACCTTC. Its translation is CSASSGGATLRGYTF. The chain is built from TRBV20-1 and TRBJ1-2, with D possibly TRBD1 on 5 matching bases. Trimming left V 3 bases short and J 8 bases short, with 22 bases between. CDR1 and CDR2 from the germline V gene are DFQATT and SNEGSKA (reference sequence). The CDR3 totals 15 residues.

The rearrangement joins TRBV7-8 to TRBJ1-2, with 8 positions matching TRBD1. Germline values: CDR1 SGHVS, CDR2 FQNEAQ. There are 14 residues in the CDR3. V lost 8 bases and J lost 7; bases outside the gene matches: 12. Written as DNA, the CDR3 is TGTGCCAGCTCCAAGGGACAGGTCCGCGGTGGCTACACCTTC. The encoded protein is CASSKGQVRGGYTF.

The J gene is TRBJ2-7, the V gene TRBV7-8, with D possibly TRBD1 on 6 matching bases. V lost 1 base, J lost 4 bases, and 11 bases lay in between. CDR1 SGHVS and CDR2 FQNEAQ come from the germline V gene. The CDR3 extends over 14 amino acids. CDR3 nucleotide sequence: TGTGCCAGCAGCTTAGTTACAGGGTTATACGAGCAGTACTTC. Encoded protein: CASSLVTGLYEQYF.

The chain has TRBV28 and TRBJ2-5; 14 nucleotides agree with TRBD2. This CDR3 contains 17 residues. Germline assignment: CDR1 MDHEN and CDR2 SYDVKM. The V gene end was trimmed by 4 bases and the J gene end by 4 bases; junction bases not matched to a gene: 8. CDR3 DNA sequence: TGTGCCAGCAGTTCCACGGGACTAGCGGGAGCACGAGAGACCCAGTACTTC. Translation: CASSSTGLAGARETQYF.

The chain uses TRBV5-1 and TRBJ2-1, with a possible D match to TRBD2 (6 bases). The germline V gene encodes CDR1 SGHRS and CDR2 YFSETQ. Trimming left V 0 bases short and J 4 bases short, with 14 bases between. CDR3 length: 16 amino acids. CDR3 amino acids: CASSLETGSSYNEQFF. DNA of the CDR3: TGCGCCAGCAGCTTGGAGACCGGGAGTTCATACAATGAGCAGTTCTTC.

CDR3 DNA: TGTGCCAGTAGTTCGACGGGGGGGTCCCGTGACTACGAGCAGTACTTC. Its protein product is CASSSTGGSRDYEQYF. V and J are TRBV19 and TRBJ2-7; TRBD2 matches 8 bases. CDR3 length equals 16 residues. With 5 bases clipped from V and 3 bases from J, the junction kept 12 bases outside the gene matches. Per germline, CDR1 LNHDA and CDR2 SQIVND (reference sequence).

The rearrangement uses TRBV4-3 and TRBJ2-7, with TRBD2 matching 7 bases. V lost 0 bases, J lost 0 bases, and 5 bases stayed unmatched. The CDR3 is 16 residues long. Looked up from germline, CDR1 is LGHNA and CDR2 is YSLEER. CDR3 protein: CASSQEAGGSSYEQYF. The CDR3 coding sequence is TGCGCCAGCAGCCAAGAGGCCGGGGGGAGCTCCTACGAGCAGTACTTC.

This clone showed up just once. The V call is TRBV7-9, the J call TRBJ2-7; D remains ambiguous. The V and J ends lost 5 bases and 6 bases respectively, with 11 bases between them. The CDR3 spans 12 residues. The germline V gene has CDR1 SEHNR and CDR2 FQNEAQ (reference sequence). CDR3 sequence reads: CASSQGAAEQYF. CDR3 in DNA: TGTGCCAGCAGCCAAGGAGCCGCCGAGCAGTACTTC.